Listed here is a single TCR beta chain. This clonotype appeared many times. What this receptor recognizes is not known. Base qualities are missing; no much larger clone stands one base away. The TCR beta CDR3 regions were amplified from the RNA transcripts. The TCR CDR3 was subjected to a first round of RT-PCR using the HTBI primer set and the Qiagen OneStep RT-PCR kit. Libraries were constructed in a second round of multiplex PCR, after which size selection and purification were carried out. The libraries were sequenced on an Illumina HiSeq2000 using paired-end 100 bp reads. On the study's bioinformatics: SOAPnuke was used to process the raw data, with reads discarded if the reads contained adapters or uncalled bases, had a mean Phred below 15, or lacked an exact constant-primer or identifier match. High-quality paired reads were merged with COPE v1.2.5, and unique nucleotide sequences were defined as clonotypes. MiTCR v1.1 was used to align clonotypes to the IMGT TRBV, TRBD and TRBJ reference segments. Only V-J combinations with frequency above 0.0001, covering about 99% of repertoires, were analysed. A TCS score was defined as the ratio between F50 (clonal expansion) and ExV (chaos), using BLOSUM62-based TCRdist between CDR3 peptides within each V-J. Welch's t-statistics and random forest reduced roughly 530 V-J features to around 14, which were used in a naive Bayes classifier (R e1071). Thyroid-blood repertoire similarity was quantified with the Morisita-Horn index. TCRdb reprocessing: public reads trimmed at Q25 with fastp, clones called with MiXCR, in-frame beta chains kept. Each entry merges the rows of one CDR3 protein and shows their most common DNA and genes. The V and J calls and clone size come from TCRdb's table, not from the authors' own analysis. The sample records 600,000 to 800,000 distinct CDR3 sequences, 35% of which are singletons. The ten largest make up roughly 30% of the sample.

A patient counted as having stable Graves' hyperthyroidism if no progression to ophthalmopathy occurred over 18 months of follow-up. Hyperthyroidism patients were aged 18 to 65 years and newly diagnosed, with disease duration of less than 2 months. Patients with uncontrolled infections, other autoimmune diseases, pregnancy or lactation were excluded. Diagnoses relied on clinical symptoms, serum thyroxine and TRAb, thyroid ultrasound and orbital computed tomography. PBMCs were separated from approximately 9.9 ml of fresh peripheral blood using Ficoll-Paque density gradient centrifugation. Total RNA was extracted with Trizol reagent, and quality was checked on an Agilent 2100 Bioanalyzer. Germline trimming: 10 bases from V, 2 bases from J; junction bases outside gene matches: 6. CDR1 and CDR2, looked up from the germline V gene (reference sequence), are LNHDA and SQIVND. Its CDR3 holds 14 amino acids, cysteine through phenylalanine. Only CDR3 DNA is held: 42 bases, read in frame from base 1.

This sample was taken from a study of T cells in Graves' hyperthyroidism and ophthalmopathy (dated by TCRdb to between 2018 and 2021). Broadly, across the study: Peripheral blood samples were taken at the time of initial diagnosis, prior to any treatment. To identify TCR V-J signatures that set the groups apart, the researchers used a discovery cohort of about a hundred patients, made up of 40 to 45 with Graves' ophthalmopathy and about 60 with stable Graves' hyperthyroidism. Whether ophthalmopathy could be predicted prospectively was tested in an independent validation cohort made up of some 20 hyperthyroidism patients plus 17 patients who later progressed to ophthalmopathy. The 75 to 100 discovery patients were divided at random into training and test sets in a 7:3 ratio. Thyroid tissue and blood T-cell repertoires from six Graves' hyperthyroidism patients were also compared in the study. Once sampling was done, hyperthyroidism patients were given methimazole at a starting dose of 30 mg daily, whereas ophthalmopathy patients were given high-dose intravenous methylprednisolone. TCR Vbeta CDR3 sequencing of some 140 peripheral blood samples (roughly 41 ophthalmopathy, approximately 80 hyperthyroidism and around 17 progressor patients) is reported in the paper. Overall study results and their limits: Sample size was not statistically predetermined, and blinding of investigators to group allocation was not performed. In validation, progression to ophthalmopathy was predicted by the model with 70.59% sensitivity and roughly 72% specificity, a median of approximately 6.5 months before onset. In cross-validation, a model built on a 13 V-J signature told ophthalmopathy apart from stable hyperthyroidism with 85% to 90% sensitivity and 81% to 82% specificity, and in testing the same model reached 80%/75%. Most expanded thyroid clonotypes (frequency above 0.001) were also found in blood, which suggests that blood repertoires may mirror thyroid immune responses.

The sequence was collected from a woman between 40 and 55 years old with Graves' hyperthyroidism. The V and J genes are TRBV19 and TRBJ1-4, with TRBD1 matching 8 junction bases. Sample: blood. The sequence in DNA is TGTGCCATTGCAGGGGGCGGCACTAATGAAAAACTGTTTTTT. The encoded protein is CAIAGGGTNEKLFF.